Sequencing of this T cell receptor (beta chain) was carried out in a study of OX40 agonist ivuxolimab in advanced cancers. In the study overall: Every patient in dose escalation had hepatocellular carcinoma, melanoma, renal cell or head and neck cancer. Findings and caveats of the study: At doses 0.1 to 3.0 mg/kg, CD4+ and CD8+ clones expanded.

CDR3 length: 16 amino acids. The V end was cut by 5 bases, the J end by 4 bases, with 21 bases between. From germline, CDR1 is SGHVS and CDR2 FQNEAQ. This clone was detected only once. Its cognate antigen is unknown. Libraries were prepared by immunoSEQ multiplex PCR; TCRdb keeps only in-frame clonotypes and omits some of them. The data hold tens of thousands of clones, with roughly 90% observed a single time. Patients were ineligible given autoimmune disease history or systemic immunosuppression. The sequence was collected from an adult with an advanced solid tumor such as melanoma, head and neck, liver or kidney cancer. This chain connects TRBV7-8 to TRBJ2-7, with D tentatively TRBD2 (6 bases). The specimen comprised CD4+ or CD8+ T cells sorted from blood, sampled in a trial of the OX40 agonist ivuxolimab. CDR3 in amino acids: CASSRPVGGGGYEQYF. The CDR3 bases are TGTGCCAGCAGCCGCCCCGTGGGGGGTGGGGGGTACGAGCAGTACTTC.